These 13 T cell receptor beta chains share one sample of origin, sequenced in a study of HIV-infected patients and healthy controls. The repertoire came from unfractionated whole blood and reflected all unsorted peripheral T cells. Reverse transcription used 450 to 650 ng RNA and constant-region primers for alpha and beta. Using multiplexing indices, alpha and beta chain libraries were generated apart by chain-specific third strand synthesis. MiXCR was run by TCRdb on the 5' RACE reads, yielding one entry per CDR3 protein. The table shows about 8,300 distinct CDR3 sequences, with about a tenth occurring only once. Sequenced here: blood, sampled before antiretroviral therapy. The receptor set was obtained from an adult with HIV infection.

This clonotype was observed at least ten times. The chain combines TRBV20-1 with TRBJ1-2; a weak D match, TRBD1 (5 bases). Germline assignment: CDR1 DFQATT and CDR2 SNEGSKA (reference sequence). This CDR3 region has 14 residues. With 5 bases removed from V and 0 bases from J, the gap between germline ends came to 13 bases. The CDR3 here is CSAPHDSPNYGYTF. The CDR3 DNA reads as TGCAGTGCTCCCCACGACAGTCCTAACTATGGCTACACCTTC.

This clonotype was seen many times. V gene TRBV5-1 combines with J gene TRBJ2-5; TRBD1 aligns across 11 bases. J was trimmed by 4 bases and V by 0 bases; bases with no gene match: 2. CDR3 length: 15 amino acids. The germline V gene encodes CDR1 SGHRS and CDR2 YFSETQ. The CDR3 protein is CASSLAGQGAETQYF. Here the CDR3 DNA reads TGCGCCAGCAGCTTGGCCGGACAGGGGGCAGAGACCCAGTACTTC.

This clonotype appeared many times. The chain couples TRBV12-3 or TRBV12-4 to TRBJ2-6; D remains ambiguous. This CDR3 has 15 amino acids. Trimming cost V 1 base and J 4 bases, with 8 bases left between them. CDR3 sequence: CASSLDPIGANVLTF. The CDR3 coding sequence is TGTGCCAGCAGTTTAGACCCGATCGGGGCCAACGTCCTGACTTTC.

This clonotype was recorded at least ten times. The CDR3 protein is CSVSGGRWEGYTF. In DNA, the CDR3 is TGCAGCGTTTCTGGAGGGAGATGGGAAGGCTACACCTTC. This chain uses TRBV29-1 with TRBJ1-2; D gene ambiguous. With 5 bases removed from V and 8 bases from J, the gap between germline ends came to 18 bases. The CDR3 covers 13 residues. Germline CDR1 reads SQVTM; CDR2 reads ANQGSEA.

Within the sample, this clonotype is medium-sized (0.01 to 0.1%). The V call is TRBV6-2 or TRBV6-3, the J call TRBJ1-5; TRBD1 is a possible D gene (5 bases). V was shortened by 3 bases and J by 2 bases, with 8 bases between the two germline ends. The germline V gene encodes CDR1 MNHEY and CDR2 SVGEGT. CDR3 length: 14 residues. The CDR3 region is CASSYTGGNQPQHF. In DNA, the CDR3 is TGTGCCAGCAGTTATACGGGGGGCAATCAGCCCCAGCATTTT.

This clonotype occurred a few times. The rearrangement uses TRBV9 and TRBJ2-1; D is perhaps TRBD1 (6 bases). Germline V gene data show CDR1 as SGDLS and CDR2 as YYNGEE. Deletions cut 3 bases from V and 4 bases from J, with 8 bases between. The CDR3 spans 13 residues. The chain's CDR3 is CASSAGHYNEQFF. Written as DNA, the CDR3 is TGTGCCAGCAGCGCGGGACATTACAATGAGCAGTTCTTC.

This clonotype occurred many times. The chain is built from TRBV4-1 and TRBJ2-7; the D gene is possibly TRBD1 (6 bases). There are 14 residues in the CDR3. The V and J ends lost 3 bases and 6 bases respectively, with 15 bases between them. The germline V gene has CDR1 MGHRA and CDR2 YSYEKL. CDR3 DNA sequence: TGCGCCAGCAGCCACCCCACCCCAGGGGCCGAGCAGTACTTC. It encodes CASSHPTPGAEQYF.

This clonotype was observed many times. The CDR3 here is CASSLDGRGEKLFF. Here the CDR3 DNA reads TGTGCCAGCAGCTTAGATGGCAGAGGCGAAAAACTGTTTTTT. This chain uses TRBV7-6 with TRBJ1-4; D remains ambiguous. Per germline, CDR1 SGHVS and CDR2 FNYEAQ. Trimming shortened V by 1 base and J by 8 bases, and 11 bases separated the two germline ends. The CDR3 has 14 residues.

This chain connects TRBV20-1 to TRBJ2-3, with 9 bases identical to TRBD2. The CDR3 runs to 15 residues. Germline V gives CDR1 DFQATT, CDR2 SNEGSKA (reference sequence). V was clipped by 4 bases and J by 7 bases; unmatched bases: 12. In DNA, the CDR3 is TGCAGTGCTAATCATTTAGCGGGAGTGTTAAATACGCAGTATTTT. Translation gives CSANHLAGVLNTQYF.

There are many counts of this clonotype. The chain uses TRBV10-2 and TRBJ1-1; a possible D gene is TRBD1 (5 bases). Germline V gives CDR1 WSHSY, CDR2 SAAADI. V lost 8 bases, J lost 5 bases, and 12 bases lay in between. The CDR3 totals 12 residues. The CDR3 sequence: CASLAGRTEAFF. The CDR3 DNA reads as TGCGCCAGCTTGGCAGGGAGGACTGAAGCTTTCTTT.

The sample holds many counts of this clonotype. J is TRBJ2-7 and V is TRBV11-1, with 9 bases matching TRBD1. V dropped 4 bases and J dropped 6; count of bases not matched to a gene: 7. The CDR3 is 14 amino acids. Germline loops: CDR1 SGHAT, CDR2 FQDESV (reference sequence). The CDR3, as DNA: TGTGCCAGCAGCTCCCGGACAGGGGCTAGCGAGCAGTACTTC. As protein: CASSSRTGASEQYF.

Ten or more counts support this clonotype. This chain links TRBV4-2 with TRBJ2-7; tentative D call: TRBD2 (5 bases). Germline V gene data show CDR1 as LGHNA and CDR2 as YNFKEQ. There are 14 residues in the CDR3. Trimming cost V 1 base and J 5 bases, with 12 bases left between them. CDR3 sequence (DNA): TGTGCCAGCAGCCAAGCCGAGGGTGGACACGAGCAGTACTTC. As protein: CASSQAEGGHEQYF.

Ten or more counts support this clonotype. The J gene is TRBJ2-3, the V gene TRBV6-6, with D perhaps TRBD1 (5 bases). This CDR3 has 15 amino acids. Germline V lookup: CDR1 MNHNY, CDR2 SVGAGI (reference sequence). Trimming cost V 2 bases and J 2 bases, with 11 bases left between them. CDR3 DNA: TGTGCCAGCAGTTACCTCGCAGGGCACACAGATACGCAGTATTTT. Translating it yields CASSYLAGHTDTQYF.